This is a list of T cell receptor beta chains from one sample in a study of post-analysis software for immune sequencing data. TCRdb redid the calling of the PCR reads with MiXCR, one entry per CDR3 protein. The data hold 150,000 to 200,000 distinct CDR3 sequences, with 30% to 45% observed a single time. Source: blood, taken after autologous hematopoietic stem cell transplantation. Receptors originate from a girl under 18 with multiple sclerosis. Each CDR3 is given with its conserved first and last residue. The order of the fields is clone size, J gene, D gene, V gene, CDR3 DNA, CDR3 protein. The D gene is left open where the match is weak. Some rows have no size entry. The others give once, few or many, or a class for an expanded clone.

>few|TRBJ2-5|-|TRBV12-3/TRBV12-4
TGTGCCAGCAGGGACCCAGCCGGGGAGACCCAGTACTTC
CASRDPAGETQYF
>once|TRBJ2-5|-|TRBV5-5
TGTGCCAGCAGCCCAGGACAGCTTCAAGGGACCCAGTACTTC
CASSPGQLQGTQYF
>few|TRBJ2-1|-|TRBV28
TGTGCCAGCAGTGGGGGTGGGGGCGAGAGCTCCTACAATGAGCAGTTCTTC
CASSGGGGESSYNEQFF
>-|TRBJ2-3|-|TRBV7-8
TGTGCCAGCAGCTCCCAAAGAGAGGGCTCGTACGATCCACGCACAGATGCGCAGTATTTT
CASSSQREGSYDPRTDAQYF
>few|TRBJ2-1|TRBD2|TRBV2
TGTGCCAGCCGAAAGACTAGCGGTTCCTACAATGAGCAGTTCTTC
CASRKTSGSYNEQFF
>many|TRBJ2-7|-|TRBV11-2
TGTGCCAGCAGAGGCGGTCTTGGCGAGCAGTACTTC
CASRGGLGEQYF
>-|TRBJ2-2|-|TRBV6-1
TGTGCCAGCAGTGGGGGAAGGCTACTCACCGGGGAGCTGTTTTTT
CASSGGRLLTGELFF
>many|TRBJ2-1|-|TRBV30
TGTGCCTGGAGTCGGAGGACTCCCTACAATGAGCAGTTCTTC
CAWSRRTPYNEQFF
>-|TRBJ2-6|-|TRBV7-9
TGTGCCAGCAGCTTGGACAGCTCTGGGGTCAACGTCCTGACTTTC
CASSLDSSGVNVLTF
>many|TRBJ2-5|TRBD1|TRBV6-5
TGTGCCAGCAGGTCCCCGGGACAGGGCCAAGAGACCCAGTACTTC
CASRSPGQGQETQYF
>-|TRBJ1-1|-|TRBV6-1
TGTGCCAGCAGTGAGATGGGTCGTTCCTATGAAGCTTTCTTT
CASSEMGRSYEAFF